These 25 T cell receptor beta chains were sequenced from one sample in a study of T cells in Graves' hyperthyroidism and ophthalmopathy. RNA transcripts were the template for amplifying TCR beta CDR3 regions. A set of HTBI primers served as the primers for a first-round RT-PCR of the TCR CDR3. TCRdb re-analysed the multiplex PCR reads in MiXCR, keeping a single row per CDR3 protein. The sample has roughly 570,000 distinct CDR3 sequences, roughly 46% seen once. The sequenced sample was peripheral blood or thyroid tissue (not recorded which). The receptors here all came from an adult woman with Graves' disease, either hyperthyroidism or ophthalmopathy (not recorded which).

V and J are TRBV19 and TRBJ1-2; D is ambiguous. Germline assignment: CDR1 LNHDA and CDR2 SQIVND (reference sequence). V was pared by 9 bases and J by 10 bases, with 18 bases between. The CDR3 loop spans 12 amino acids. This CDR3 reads CARTAVHYDYTF. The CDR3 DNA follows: TGTGCCAGGACCGCGGTCCACTACGACTACACCTTC.

CDR3 nucleotide sequence: TGCAGCGTCCCGGGACAGGGGGCCTATGGCTACACCTTC. As protein: CSVPGQGAYGYTF. The chain joins TRBV29-1 to TRBJ1-2, with 12 positions matching TRBD1. Trimming took 6 bases from V and 4 from J; bases not matched to a gene: 3. CDR1 SQVTM and CDR2 ANQGSEA come from the germline V gene. The CDR3 spans 13 residues.

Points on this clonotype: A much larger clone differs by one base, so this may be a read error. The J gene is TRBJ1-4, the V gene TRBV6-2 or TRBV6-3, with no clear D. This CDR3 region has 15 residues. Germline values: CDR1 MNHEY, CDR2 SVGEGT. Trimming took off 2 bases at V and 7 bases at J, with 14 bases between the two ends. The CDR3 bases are TGTGCCAGCAGTTACCAGAGATCAACGGGTGAAAAACTGTTTTTT. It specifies CASSYQRSTGEKLFF.

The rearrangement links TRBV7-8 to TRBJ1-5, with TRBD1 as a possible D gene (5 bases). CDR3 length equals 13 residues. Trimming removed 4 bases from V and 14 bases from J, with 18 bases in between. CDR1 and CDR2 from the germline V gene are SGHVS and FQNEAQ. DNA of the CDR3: TGTGCCAGCAGCTGGACAAATTCAGCCTACGAGCATTTT. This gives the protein CASSWTNSAYEHF.

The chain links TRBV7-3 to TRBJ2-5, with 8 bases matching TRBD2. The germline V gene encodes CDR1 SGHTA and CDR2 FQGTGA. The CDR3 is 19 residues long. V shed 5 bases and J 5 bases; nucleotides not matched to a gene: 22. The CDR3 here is CASSPSSAGDEWGVETQYF. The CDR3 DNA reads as TGTGCCAGCAGCCCGTCTTCAGCGGGAGATGAATGGGGTGTGGAGACCCAGTACTTC. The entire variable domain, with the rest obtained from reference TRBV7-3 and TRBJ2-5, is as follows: GAGVSQTPSNKVTEKGKYVELRCDPISGHTALYWYRQSLGQGPEFLIYFQGTGAADDSGLPNDRFFAVRPEGSVSTLKIQRTERGDSAVYLCASSPSSAGDEWGVETQYFGPGTRLLVL.

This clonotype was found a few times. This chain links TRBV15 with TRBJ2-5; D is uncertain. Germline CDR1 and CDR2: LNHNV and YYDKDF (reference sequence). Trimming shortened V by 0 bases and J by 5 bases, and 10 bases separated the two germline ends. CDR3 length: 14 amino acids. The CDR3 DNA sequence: TGTGCCACCAGCAGAGAATGGGCTATGGAGACCCAGTACTTC. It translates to CATSREWAMETQYF.

For the CDR3, the DNA is TGCGCCAGCAGCCTAGAGCCCGGGATATACGAGCAGTACTTC. Its protein product is CASSLEPGIYEQYF. The chain is built from TRBV4-1 and TRBJ2-7, with D tentatively TRBD2 (5 bases). The CDR3 consists of 14 residues. Germline V CDR1 and CDR2: MGHRA, YSYEKL. The V end was cut by 4 bases, the J end by 4 bases, with 14 bases between.

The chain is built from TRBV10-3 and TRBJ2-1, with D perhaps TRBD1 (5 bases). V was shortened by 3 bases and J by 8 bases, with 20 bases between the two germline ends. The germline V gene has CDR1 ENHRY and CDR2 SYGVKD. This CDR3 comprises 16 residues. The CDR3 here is CAISDNAQQAHHEQFF. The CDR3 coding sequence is TGTGCCATCAGTGATAACGCCCAACAGGCCCACCATGAGCAGTTCTTC.

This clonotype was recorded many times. Here the CDR3 DNA reads TGCGCCAGCAGCCAAGTTGTGCGACAGGTCGATTCACCCCTCCACTTT. Its protein is CASSQVVRQVDSPLHF. This rearrangement joins TRBV4-1 to TRBJ1-6; D may be TRBD1 (6 bases). From germline, CDR1 is MGHRA and CDR2 YSYEKL. The CDR3 has 16 amino acids. V lost 1 base and J 8 bases, leaving 15 bases between the germline ends.

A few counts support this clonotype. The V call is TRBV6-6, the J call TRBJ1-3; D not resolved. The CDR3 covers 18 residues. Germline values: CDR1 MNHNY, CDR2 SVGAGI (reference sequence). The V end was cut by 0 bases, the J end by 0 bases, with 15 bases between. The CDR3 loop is CASSYSNWDGNSGNTIYF. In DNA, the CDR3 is TGTGCCAGCAGTTACTCGAACTGGGATGGAAACTCTGGAAACACCATATATTTT.

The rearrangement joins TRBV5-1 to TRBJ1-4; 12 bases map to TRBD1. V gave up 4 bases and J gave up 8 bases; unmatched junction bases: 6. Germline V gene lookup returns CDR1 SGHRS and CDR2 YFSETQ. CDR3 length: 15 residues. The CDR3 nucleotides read TGCGCCAGCAGCGGCCCCGGGACAGGGGGCGAAAAACTGTTTTTT. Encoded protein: CASSGPGTGGEKLFF.

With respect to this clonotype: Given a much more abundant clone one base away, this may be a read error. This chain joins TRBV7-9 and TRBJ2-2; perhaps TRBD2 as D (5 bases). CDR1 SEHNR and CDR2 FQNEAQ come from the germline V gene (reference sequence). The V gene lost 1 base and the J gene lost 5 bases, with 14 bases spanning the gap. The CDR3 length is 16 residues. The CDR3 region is CASSLVSVGVTGELFF. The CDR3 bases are TGTGCCAGCAGCTTAGTTAGCGTTGGGGTTACCGGGGAGCTGTTTTTT.

This CDR3 is CSGVGGAAGTGELFF. CDR3 nucleotide sequence: TGCAGCGGGGTGGGGGGGGCAGCGGGAACCGGGGAGCTGTTTTTT. The rearrangement joins TRBV29-1 to TRBJ2-2, with D possibly TRBD2 on 7 matching bases. Germline V CDR1 and CDR2: SQVTM, ANQGSEA. With 7 bases removed from V and 5 bases from J, the gap between germline ends came to 20 bases. The CDR3 contains 15 residues.

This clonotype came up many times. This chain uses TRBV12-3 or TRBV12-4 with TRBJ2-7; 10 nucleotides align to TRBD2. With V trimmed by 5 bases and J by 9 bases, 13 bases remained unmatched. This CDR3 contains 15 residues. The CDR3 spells CASSPVWTSGGGQYF. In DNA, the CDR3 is TGTGCCAGCAGTCCAGTTTGGACTAGCGGAGGGGGGCAGTACTTC.

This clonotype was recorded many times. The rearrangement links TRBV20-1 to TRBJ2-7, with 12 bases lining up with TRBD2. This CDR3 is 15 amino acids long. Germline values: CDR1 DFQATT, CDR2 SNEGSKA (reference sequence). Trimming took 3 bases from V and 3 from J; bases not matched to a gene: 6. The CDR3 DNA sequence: TGCAGTGCTAGTTTTGGACTAGCGGGACTCTACGAGCAGTACTTC. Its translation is CSASFGLAGLYEQYF.

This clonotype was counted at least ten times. CDR3 sequence reads: CASSPDSPRSYTF. The DNA of the CDR3 is TGTGCCAGCAGCCCGGACAGTCCCAGGAGCTACACCTTC. The J gene is TRBJ1-2, the V gene TRBV28; TRBD1 is a possible D gene (6 bases). This CDR3 comprises 13 residues. The germline V gene has CDR1 MDHEN and CDR2 SYDVKM. V lost 6 bases and J 9 bases, leaving 17 bases between the germline ends.

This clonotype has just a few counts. CDR3 protein: CASSLGQGVPYEQYF. DNA for the CDR3: TGTGCCAGCAGTCTGGGACAGGGGGTACCCTACGAGCAGTACTTC. The J gene is TRBJ2-7, the V gene TRBV27; 11 positions match TRBD1. The CDR3 runs to 15 residues. Germline CDR1 is MNHEY and CDR2 is SMNVEV (reference sequence). After removal of 5 bases from V and 2 bases from J, the junction contained 5 bases not matched to a gene.

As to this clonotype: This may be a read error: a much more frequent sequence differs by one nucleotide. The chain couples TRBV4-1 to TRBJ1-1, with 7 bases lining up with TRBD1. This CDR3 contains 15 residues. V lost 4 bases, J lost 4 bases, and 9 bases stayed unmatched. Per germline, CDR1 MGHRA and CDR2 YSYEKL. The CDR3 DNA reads TGCGCCAGCAGCCTGTTCTTCACAGGGGTCACTGAAGCTTTCTTT. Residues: CASSLFFTGVTEAFF.

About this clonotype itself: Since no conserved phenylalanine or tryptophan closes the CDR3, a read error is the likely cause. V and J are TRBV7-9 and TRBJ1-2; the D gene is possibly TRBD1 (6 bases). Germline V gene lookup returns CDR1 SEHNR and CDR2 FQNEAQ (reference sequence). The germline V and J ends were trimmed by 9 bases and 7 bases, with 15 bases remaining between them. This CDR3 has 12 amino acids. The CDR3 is CASSAARGGYTS. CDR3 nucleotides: TGTGCCAGTAGTGCAGCCAGGGGTGGCTACACCTCC.

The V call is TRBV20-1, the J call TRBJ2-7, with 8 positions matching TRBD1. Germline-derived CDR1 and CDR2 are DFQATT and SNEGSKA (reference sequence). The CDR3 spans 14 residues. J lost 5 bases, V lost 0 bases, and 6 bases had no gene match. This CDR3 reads CSARDGQGAHEQYF. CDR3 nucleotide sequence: TGCAGTGCTAGAGATGGACAGGGCGCCCACGAGCAGTACTTC.

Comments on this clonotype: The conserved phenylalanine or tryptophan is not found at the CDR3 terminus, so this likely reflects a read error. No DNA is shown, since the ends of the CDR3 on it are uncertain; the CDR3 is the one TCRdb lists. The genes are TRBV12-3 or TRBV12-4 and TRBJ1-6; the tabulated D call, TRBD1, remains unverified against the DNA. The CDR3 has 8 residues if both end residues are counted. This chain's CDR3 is CASSAQGT.

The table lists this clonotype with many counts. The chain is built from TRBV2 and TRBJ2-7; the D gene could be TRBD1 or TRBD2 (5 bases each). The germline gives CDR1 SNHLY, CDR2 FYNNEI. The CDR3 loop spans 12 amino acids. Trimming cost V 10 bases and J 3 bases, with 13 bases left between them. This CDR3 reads CATGPLNYEQYF. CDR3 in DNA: TGTGCCACGGGACCGTTAAACTACGAGCAGTACTTC.

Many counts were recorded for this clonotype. The CDR3 region has the DNA TGTGCCAGCAGCTTCCCAGGAGCCACTGCTGGCTACACCTTC. Amino acids: CASSFPGATAGYTF. The V and J genes are TRBV7-9 and TRBJ1-2; no reliable D call. Germline-derived CDR1 and CDR2 are SEHNR and FQNEAQ (reference sequence). With 3 bases removed from V and 7 bases from J, the gap between germline ends came to 15 bases. The CDR3 is made up of 14 amino acids.

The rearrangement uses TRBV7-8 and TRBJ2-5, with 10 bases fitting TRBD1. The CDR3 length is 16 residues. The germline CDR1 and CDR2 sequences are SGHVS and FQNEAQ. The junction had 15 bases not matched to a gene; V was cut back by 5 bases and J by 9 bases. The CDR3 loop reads CASSPRGDRGNQPQYF. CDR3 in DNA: TGTGCCAGCAGCCCCAGGGGGGACAGGGGCAATCAGCCCCAGTACTTC. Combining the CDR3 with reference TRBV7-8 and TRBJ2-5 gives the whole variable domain GAGVSQSPRYKVAKRGQDVALRCDPISGHVSLFWYQQALGQGPEFLTYFQNEAQLDKSGLPSDRFFAERPEGSVSTLKIQRTQQEDSAVYLCASSPRGDRGNQPQYFGPGTRLLVL.

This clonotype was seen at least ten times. DNA for the CDR3: TGTGCCAGCAGAGGAAACAGGGCGGGCACTGAAGCTTTCTTT. It codes for CASRGNRAGTEAFF. This chain joins TRBV6-1 and TRBJ1-1; D might be TRBD1 (6 bases). CDR1 is MNHNS, CDR2 SASEGT, per germline. The CDR3 is 14 amino acids. Trimming cost V 6 bases and J 4 bases, with 15 bases left between them.